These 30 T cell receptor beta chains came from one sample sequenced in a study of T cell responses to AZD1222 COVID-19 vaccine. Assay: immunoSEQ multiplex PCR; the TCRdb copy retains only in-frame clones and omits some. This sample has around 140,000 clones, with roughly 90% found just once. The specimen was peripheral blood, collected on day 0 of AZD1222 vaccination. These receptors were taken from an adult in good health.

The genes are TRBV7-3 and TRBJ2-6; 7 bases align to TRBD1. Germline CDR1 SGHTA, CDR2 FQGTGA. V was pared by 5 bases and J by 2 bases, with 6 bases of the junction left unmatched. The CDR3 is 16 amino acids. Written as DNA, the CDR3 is TGTGCCAGCAGCCCCCATGACAGGGCTGGGGCCAACGTCCTGACTTTC. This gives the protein CASSPHDRAGANVLTF.

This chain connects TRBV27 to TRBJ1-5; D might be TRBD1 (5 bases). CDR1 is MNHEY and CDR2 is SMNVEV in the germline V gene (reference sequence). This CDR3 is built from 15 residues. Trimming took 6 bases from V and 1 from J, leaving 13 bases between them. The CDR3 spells CASRGIGGSNQPQHF. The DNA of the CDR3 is TGTGCCAGCAGGGGGATCGGGGGAAGCAATCAGCCCCAGCATTTT.

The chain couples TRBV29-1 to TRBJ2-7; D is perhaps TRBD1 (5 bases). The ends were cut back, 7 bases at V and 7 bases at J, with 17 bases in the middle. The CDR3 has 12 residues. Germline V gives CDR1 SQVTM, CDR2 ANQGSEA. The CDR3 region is CSATAGLGEQYF. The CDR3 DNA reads TGCAGCGCCACCGCAGGGCTGGGTGAGCAGTACTTC.

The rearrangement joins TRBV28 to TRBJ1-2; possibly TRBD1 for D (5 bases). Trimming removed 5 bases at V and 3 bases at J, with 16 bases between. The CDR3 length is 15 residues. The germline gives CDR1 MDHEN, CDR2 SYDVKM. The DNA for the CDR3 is TGTGCCAGCAGTCCCGTTGCAGGGAGCCACTATGGCTACACCTTC. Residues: CASSPVAGSHYGYTF.

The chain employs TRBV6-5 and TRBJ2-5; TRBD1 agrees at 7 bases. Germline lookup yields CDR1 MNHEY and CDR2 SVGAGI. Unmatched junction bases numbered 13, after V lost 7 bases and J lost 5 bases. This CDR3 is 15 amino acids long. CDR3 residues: CASTRDRQPLETQYF. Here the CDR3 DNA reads TGTGCCAGCACCAGGGACAGACAACCTCTGGAGACCCAGTACTTC.

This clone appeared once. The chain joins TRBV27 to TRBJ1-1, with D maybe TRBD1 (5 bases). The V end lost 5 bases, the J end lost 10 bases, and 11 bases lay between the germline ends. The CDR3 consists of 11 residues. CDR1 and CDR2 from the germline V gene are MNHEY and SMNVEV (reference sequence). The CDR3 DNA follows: TGTGCCAGCAGTACCCGGGGGGGAGCTTTCTTT. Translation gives CASSTRGGAFF.

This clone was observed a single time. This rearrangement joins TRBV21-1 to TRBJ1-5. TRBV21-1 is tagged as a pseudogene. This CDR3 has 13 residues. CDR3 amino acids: CASKWNGPQPQHF. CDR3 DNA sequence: TGTGCCAGCAAATGGAACGGGCCTCAGCCCCAGCATTTT.

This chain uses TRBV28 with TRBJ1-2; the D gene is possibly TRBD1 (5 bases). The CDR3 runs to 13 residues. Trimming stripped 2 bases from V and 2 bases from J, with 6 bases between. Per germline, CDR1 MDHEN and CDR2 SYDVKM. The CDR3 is CASSLGTNYGYTF. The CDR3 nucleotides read TGTGCCAGCAGTTTAGGGACCAACTATGGCTACACCTTC.

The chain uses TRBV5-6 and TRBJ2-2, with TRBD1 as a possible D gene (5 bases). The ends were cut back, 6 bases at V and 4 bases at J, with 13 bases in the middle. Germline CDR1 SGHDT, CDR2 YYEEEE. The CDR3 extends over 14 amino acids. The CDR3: CASNVGLGTGELFF. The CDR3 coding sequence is TGTGCCAGCAACGTGGGGCTGGGCACCGGGGAGCTGTTTTTT.

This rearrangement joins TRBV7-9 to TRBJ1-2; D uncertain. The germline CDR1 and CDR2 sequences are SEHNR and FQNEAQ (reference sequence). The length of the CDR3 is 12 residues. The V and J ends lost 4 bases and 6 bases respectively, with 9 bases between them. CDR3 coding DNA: TGTGCCAGCAGCTGGGCCTTTGATGGCTACACCTTC. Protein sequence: CASSWAFDGYTF.

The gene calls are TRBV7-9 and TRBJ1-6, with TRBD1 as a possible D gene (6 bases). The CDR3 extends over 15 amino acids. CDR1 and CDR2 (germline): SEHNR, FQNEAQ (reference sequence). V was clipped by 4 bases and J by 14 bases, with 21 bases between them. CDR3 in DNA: TGTGCCAGCAGCTCAGTGGTGACAGGCCTCTCAACCCTCCACTTT. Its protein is CASSSVVTGLSTLHF. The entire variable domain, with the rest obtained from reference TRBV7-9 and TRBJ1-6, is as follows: DTGVSQNPRHKITKRGQNVTFRCDPISEHNRLYWYRQTLGQGPEFLTYFQNEAQLEKSRLLSDRFSAERPKGSFSTLEIQRTEQGDSAMYLCASSSVVTGLSTLHFGNGTRLTVT.

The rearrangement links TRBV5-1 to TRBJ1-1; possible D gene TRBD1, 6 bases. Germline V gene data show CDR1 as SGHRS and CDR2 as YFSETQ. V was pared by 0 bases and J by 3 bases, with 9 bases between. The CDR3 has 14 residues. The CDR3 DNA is TGCGCCAGCAGCTTGGGTACAGGGTACACTGAAGCTTTCTTT. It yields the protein CASSLGTGYTEAFF.

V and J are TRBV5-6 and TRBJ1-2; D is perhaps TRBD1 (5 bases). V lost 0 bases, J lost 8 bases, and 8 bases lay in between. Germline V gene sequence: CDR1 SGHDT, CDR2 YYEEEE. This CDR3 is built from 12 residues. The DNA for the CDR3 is TGTGCCAGCAGCTTGGACAGGAGGGGCTACACCTTC. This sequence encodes CASSLDRRGYTF. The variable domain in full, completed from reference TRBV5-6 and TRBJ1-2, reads DAGVTQSPTHLIKTRGQQVTLRCSPKSGHDTVSWYQQALGQGPQFIFQYYEEEERQRGNFPDRFSGHQFPNYSSELNVNALLLGDSALYLCASSLDRRGYTFGSGTRLTVV.

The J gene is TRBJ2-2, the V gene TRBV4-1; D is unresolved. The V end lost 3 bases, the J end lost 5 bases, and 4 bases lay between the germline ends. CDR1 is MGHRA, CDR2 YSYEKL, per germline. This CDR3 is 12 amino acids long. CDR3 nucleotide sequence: TGCGCCAGCAGCCAGGGTACCGGGGAGCTGTTTTTT. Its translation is CASSQGTGELFF.

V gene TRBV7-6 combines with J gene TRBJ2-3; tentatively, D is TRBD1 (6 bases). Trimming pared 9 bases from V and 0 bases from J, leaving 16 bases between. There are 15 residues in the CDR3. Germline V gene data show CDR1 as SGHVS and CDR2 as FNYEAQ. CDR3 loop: CASKARQASTDTQYF. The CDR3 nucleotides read TGTGCCAGTAAAGCGAGACAGGCCAGCACAGATACGCAGTATTTT.

The DNA of the CDR3 is TGTGCCTCCTCCCGGGACACGAGCTCTGGAAACACCATATATTTT. Its protein product is CASSRDTSSGNTIYF. The chain carries TRBV5-4 and TRBJ1-3; D is perhaps TRBD1 (6 bases). The CDR3 extends over 15 amino acids. The V and J ends lost 10 bases and 0 bases respectively, with 17 bases between them. Per germline, CDR1 SGHNT and CDR2 YYREEE (reference sequence).

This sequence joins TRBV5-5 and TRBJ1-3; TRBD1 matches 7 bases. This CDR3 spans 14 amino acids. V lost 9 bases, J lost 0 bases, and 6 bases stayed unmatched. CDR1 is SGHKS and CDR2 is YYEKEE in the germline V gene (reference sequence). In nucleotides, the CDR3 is TGTGCCACCGGGGGGACAGTCTCTGGAAACACCATATATTTT. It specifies CATGGTVSGNTIYF.

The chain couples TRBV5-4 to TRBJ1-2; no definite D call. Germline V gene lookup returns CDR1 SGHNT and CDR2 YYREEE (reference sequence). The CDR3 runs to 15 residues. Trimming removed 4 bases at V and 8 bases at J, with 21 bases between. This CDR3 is CASSATQFPMWGYTF. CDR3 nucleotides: TGTGCCAGCAGCGCGACCCAATTTCCTATGTGGGGCTACACCTTC.

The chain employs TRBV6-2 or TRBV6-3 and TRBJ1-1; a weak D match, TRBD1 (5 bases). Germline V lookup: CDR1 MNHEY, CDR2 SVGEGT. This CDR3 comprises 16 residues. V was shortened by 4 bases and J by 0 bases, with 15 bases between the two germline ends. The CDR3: CASSSAGALMNTEAFF. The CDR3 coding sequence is TGTGCCAGCAGTTCCGCTGGGGCCTTGATGAACACTGAAGCTTTCTTT.

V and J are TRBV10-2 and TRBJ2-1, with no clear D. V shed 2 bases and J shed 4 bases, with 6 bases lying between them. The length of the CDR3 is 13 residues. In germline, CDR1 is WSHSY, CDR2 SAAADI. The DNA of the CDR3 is TGCGCCAGCAGTGAGCTGAGTTACAATGAGCAGTTCTTC. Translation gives CASSELSYNEQFF.

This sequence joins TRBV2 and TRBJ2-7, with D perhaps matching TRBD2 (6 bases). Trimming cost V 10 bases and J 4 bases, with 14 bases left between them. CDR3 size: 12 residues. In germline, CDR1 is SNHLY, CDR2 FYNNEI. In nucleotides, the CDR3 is TGTGCCACCCGTCGGGAGATGTACGAGCAGTACTTC. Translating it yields CATRREMYEQYF.

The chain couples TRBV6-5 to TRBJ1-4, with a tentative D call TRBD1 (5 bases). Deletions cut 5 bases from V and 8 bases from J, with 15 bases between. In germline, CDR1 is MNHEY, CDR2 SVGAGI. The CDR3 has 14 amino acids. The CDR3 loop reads CASSRQPGEEKLFF. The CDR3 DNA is TGTGCCAGCAGTAGGCAGCCGGGGGAGGAAAAACTGTTTTTT.

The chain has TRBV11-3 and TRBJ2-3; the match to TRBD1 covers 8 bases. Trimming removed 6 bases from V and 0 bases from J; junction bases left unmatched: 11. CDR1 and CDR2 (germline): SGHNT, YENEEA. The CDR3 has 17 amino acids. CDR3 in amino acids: CASRDRAGAKSTDTQYF. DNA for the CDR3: TGTGCCAGCAGGGACAGGGCGGGCGCTAAAAGCACAGATACGCAGTATTTT.

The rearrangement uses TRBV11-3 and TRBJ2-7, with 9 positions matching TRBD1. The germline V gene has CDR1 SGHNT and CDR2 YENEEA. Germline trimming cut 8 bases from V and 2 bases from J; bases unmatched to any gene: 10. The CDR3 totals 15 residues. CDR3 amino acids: CASGLRDRVTYEQYF. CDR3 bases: TGTGCCAGCGGACTCCGGGACAGGGTTACCTACGAGCAGTACTTC.

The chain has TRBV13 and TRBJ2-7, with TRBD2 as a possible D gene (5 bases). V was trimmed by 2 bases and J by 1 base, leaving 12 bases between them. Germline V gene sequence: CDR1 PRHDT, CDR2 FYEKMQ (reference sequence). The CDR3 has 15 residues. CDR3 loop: CASSLTSDSSYEQYF. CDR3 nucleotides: TGTGCCAGCAGCTTAACCTCGGACTCGTCCTACGAGCAGTACTTC.

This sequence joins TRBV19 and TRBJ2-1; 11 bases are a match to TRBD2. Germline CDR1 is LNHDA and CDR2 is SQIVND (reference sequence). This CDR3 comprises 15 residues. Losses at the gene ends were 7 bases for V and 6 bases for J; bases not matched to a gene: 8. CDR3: CASKGKGLAVNEQFF. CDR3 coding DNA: TGTGCCAGTAAGGGGAAGGGACTAGCGGTCAATGAGCAGTTCTTC.

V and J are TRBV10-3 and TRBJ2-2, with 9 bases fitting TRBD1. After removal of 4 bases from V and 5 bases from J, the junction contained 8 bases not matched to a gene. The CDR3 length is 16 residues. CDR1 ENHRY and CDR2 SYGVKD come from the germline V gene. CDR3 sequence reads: CAISGRQGDYTGELFF. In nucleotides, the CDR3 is TGTGCCATCAGTGGCAGACAGGGGGATTATACCGGGGAGCTGTTTTTT.

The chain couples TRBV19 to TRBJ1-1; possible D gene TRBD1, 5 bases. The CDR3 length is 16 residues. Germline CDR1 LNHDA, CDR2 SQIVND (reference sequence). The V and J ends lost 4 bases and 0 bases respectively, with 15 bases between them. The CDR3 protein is CASSKFSAGLNTEAFF. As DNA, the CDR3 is TGTGCCAGTAGTAAATTTTCGGCAGGGCTGAACACTGAAGCTTTCTTT.

CDR3 DNA: TGTGCCAGCAGTTTACTCATGACAGGGAACACTGAAGCTTTCTTT. Translating it yields CASSLLMTGNTEAFF. The chain recombines TRBV6-5 with TRBJ1-1, with D maybe TRBD1 (6 bases). Germline-derived CDR1 and CDR2 are MNHEY and SVGAGI. Trimming removed 4 bases at V and 1 base at J, with 13 bases between. This CDR3 has 15 amino acids.

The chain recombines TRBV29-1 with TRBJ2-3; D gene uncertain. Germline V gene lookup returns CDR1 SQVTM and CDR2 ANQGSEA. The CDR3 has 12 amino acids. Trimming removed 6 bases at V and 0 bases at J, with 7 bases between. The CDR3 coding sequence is TGCAGCGTCCTAGATAGCACAGATACGCAGTATTTT. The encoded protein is CSVLDSTDTQYF.